These 22 T cell receptor beta chains came from one sample sequenced in a study of cytomegalovirus exposure and HLA in healthy donors. With 60 Vbeta and 13 Jbeta primers, the PCR was carried out. Data came from immunoSEQ multiplex PCR; TCRdb stores just in-frame clones and leaves some out. The table records over 40,000 clones, roughly nine tenths of them present only once. Sequenced material: PBMCs. These receptors came from a woman in her thirties or forties in good health and CMV-seropositive.

The CDR3 nucleotides are TGTGCCAGCACGACCAGGGACAGGGGAAGAGAAAAACTGTTTTTT. It encodes CASTTRDRGREKLFF. The gene calls are TRBV7-9 and TRBJ1-4, with TRBD1 matching over 10 bases. V lost 7 bases and J lost 8; bases outside the gene matches: 10. Germline values: CDR1 SEHNR, CDR2 FQNEAQ (reference sequence). The CDR3 has 15 residues.

CDR3 nucleotides: TGTGCCAGTACCTTCACAGGGAGCTCCTACAATGAGCAGTTCTTC. This gives the protein CASTFTGSSYNEQFF. The chain links TRBV19 to TRBJ2-1; D may be TRBD1 (6 bases). This CDR3 spans 15 amino acids. CDR1 is LNHDA, CDR2 SQIVND, per germline (reference sequence). The V gene lost 7 bases and the J gene lost 0 bases, with 13 bases spanning the gap.

For the CDR3, the DNA is TGTGCCAGTTTCTACAGGGGGGTGAACTATGGCTACACCTTC. Residues: CASFYRGVNYGYTF. The rearrangement uses TRBV28 and TRBJ1-2, with 8 bases lining up with TRBD1. In germline, CDR1 is MDHEN, CDR2 SYDVKM. This CDR3 is built from 14 residues. V lost 9 bases to trimming and J lost 2 bases; unmatched junction nucleotides: 8.

This chain connects TRBV4-1 to TRBJ2-3; D is uncertain. The CDR3 extends over 15 amino acids. The V gene lost 0 bases and the J gene lost 4 bases, with 11 bases spanning the gap. Per germline, CDR1 MGHRA and CDR2 YSYEKL. As DNA, the CDR3 is TGCGCCAGCAGCCAAGACCCGTATTCGGCAGATACGCAGTATTTT. Its protein product is CASSQDPYSADTQYF.

The V call is TRBV28, the J call TRBJ2-5; D is ambiguous. This CDR3 contains 12 residues. Germline-derived CDR1 and CDR2 are MDHEN and SYDVKM. Trimming shortened V by 6 bases and J by 0 bases, and 5 bases separated the two germline ends. The CDR3 region is CASRSYQETQYF. The CDR3 DNA reads TGTGCCAGCAGGTCGTACCAAGAGACCCAGTACTTC.

The V and J genes are TRBV9 and TRBJ2-7; 11 nucleotides match TRBD2. V lost 2 bases, J lost 1 base, and 11 bases stayed unmatched. The CDR3 contains 18 residues. Germline V gene sequence: CDR1 SGDLS, CDR2 YYNGEE. The CDR3: CASSVDPAGTSGSYEQYF. DNA of the CDR3: TGTGCCAGCAGCGTGGACCCGGCCGGGACTAGCGGATCCTACGAGCAGTACTTC. Variable domain in full (rest from reference TRBV9 and TRBJ2-7): DSGVTQTPKHLITATGQRVTLRCSPRSGDLSVYWYQQSLDQGLQFLIQYYNGEERAKGNILERFSAQQFPDLHSELNLSSLELGDSALYFCASSVDPAGTSGSYEQYFGPGTRLTVT.

The chain recombines TRBV7-9 with TRBJ2-7; D may be TRBD1 (6 bases). The V end lost 4 bases, the J end lost 4 bases, and 14 bases lay between the germline ends. The CDR3 is 14 amino acids. Per germline, CDR1 SEHNR and CDR2 FQNEAQ (reference sequence). CDR3 amino acids: CASSSLNRVYEQYF. Here the CDR3 DNA reads TGTGCCAGCAGCTCTTTAAACAGGGTTTACGAGCAGTACTTC. Looking up the rest from reference TRBV7-9 and TRBJ2-7 gives the full variable domain: DTGVSQNPRHKITKRGQNVTFRCDPISEHNRLYWYRQTLGQGPEFLTYFQNEAQLEKSRLLSDRFSAERPKGSFSTLEIQRTEQGDSAMYLCASSSLNRVYEQYFGPGTRLTVT.

V gene TRBV6-6 combines with J gene TRBJ2-5; possible D gene TRBD2, 5 bases. V was pared by 4 bases and J by 1 base, with 13 bases between. Germline V gene lookup returns CDR1 MNHNY and CDR2 SVGAGI (reference sequence). The CDR3 covers 15 residues. CDR3 coding DNA: TGTGCCAGCAGTTGGGTGCTAGCCGTCCAAGAGACCCAGTACTTC. Translating it yields CASSWVLAVQETQYF.

The chain links TRBV2 to TRBJ2-5; the D gene is possibly TRBD2 (6 bases). The CDR3 loop spans 16 amino acids. The germline CDR1 and CDR2 sequences are SNHLY and FYNNEI. The germline V and J ends were trimmed by 4 bases and 5 bases, with 20 bases remaining between them. CDR3 amino acids: CASSVSGGRARETQYF. The DNA of the CDR3 is TGTGCCAGCAGTGTTAGCGGAGGCCGGGCCCGGGAGACCCAGTACTTC.

The chain has TRBV10-3 and TRBJ1-1, with 7 bases fitting TRBD1. This CDR3 comprises 14 residues. Germline CDR1 is ENHRY and CDR2 is SYGVKD. The trim removed 3 bases at V and 0 bases at J, leaving 1 base unmatched. The CDR3 loop reads CAISDTGVNTEAFF. CDR3 coding DNA: TGTGCCATCAGTGACACAGGGGTGAACACTGAAGCTTTCTTT.

V and J are TRBV19 and TRBJ1-6; D call uncertain. The V end was cut by 6 bases, the J end by 8 bases, with 14 bases between. This CDR3 is 14 amino acids long. CDR1 is LNHDA, CDR2 SQIVND, per germline (reference sequence). The CDR3 bases are TGTGCCAGTAGCAGGAAAATATATGATTCACCCCTCCACTTT. Its translation is CASSRKIYDSPLHF. The full variable domain, in which reference TRBV19 and TRBJ1-6 provide the parts outside the CDR3, is DGGITQSPKYLFRKEGQNVTLSCEQNLNHDAMYWYRQDPGQGLRLIYYSQIVNDFQKGDIAEGYSVSREKKESFPLTVTSAQKNPTAFYLCASSRKIYDSPLHFGNGTRLTVT.

The genes are TRBV18 and TRBJ1-5, with TRBD1 matching over 8 bases. Looked up from germline, CDR1 is KGHSH and CDR2 is LQKENI. Germline trimming cut 3 bases from V and 7 bases from J; bases unmatched to any gene: 5. The CDR3 is made up of 14 amino acids. Here the CDR3 reads CASSPGQGWQPQHF. CDR3 DNA: TGTGCCAGCTCACCTGGACAGGGTTGGCAGCCCCAGCATTTT.

The chain employs TRBV6-5 and TRBJ2-1; TRBD1 might be the D (5 bases). The germline gives CDR1 MNHEY, CDR2 SVGAGI. The CDR3 is made up of 14 amino acids. Between the trimmed V and J ends, which lost 2 bases and 8 bases, there was a span of 13 bases. In DNA, the CDR3 is TGTGCCAGCAGTTACCTACCCCAGGGTGATGAGCAGTTCTTC. Amino acids: CASSYLPQGDEQFF.

V and J are TRBV5-1 and TRBJ2-7; D perhaps matches TRBD1 (5 bases). V was trimmed by 3 bases and J by 0 bases, leaving 13 bases between them. The germline gives CDR1 SGHRS, CDR2 YFSETQ. CDR3 length: 15 amino acids. CDR3 bases: TGCGCCAGCAGCTCAGGGCACGCACTCTCCTACGAGCAGTACTTC. Translation: CASSSGHALSYEQYF.

The chain's CDR3 is CASSLEGVTGAEAFF. DNA for the CDR3: TGTGCCAGCAGCTTGGAAGGGGTGACAGGGGCAGAAGCTTTCTTT. V is TRBV5-4 and J is TRBJ1-1; 8 nucleotides align to TRBD1. Trimming cost V 0 bases and J 8 bases; bases outside gene matches: 9. Per germline, CDR1 SGHNT and CDR2 YYREEE (reference sequence). The CDR3 spans 15 residues.

This clone was recorded once. V and J are TRBV29-1 and TRBJ2-3; a weak D match, TRBD2 (7 bases). This CDR3 comprises 14 residues. Germline-derived CDR1 and CDR2 are SQVTM and ANQGSEA. Trimming took off 4 bases at V and 2 bases at J, with 13 bases between the two ends. CDR3 protein: CSVAGGGATDTQYF. The CDR3 DNA sequence: TGCAGCGTTGCTGGTGGGGGGGCCACAGATACGCAGTATTTT.

The chain carries TRBV28 and TRBJ1-6; no firm D call. Germline V gene lookup returns CDR1 MDHEN and CDR2 SYDVKM. CDR3 length equals 14 residues. The V end lost 6 bases, the J end lost 8 bases, and 14 bases lay between the germline ends. The CDR3 loop reads CASSSGRLDSPLHF. The CDR3 DNA follows: TGTGCCAGCAGCTCCGGGAGGCTAGATTCACCCCTCCACTTT.

The CDR3 reads CASSLQTNSPLHF. CDR3 coding DNA: TGTGCCAGCAGTTTACAGACAAATTCACCCCTCCACTTT. J is TRBJ1-6 and V is TRBV6-5; D uncertain. Germline V gives CDR1 MNHEY, CDR2 SVGAGI. Trimming stripped 4 bases from V and 7 bases from J, with 8 bases between. The CDR3 has 13 amino acids.

The chain carries TRBV27 and TRBJ2-2, with a tentative D call TRBD2 (5 bases). The CDR3 consists of 18 residues. The V gene's germline CDR1 is MNHEY and CDR2 SMNVEV (reference sequence). V was trimmed by 4 bases and J by 0 bases, leaving 18 bases between them. The CDR3 nucleotides are TGTGCCAGCAGTTATAGTCTGTGGCGACTAACGAACACCGGGGAGCTGTTTTTT. It specifies CASSYSLWRLTNTGELFF.

The V call is TRBV5-1, the J call TRBJ2-3; D not resolved. The CDR3 extends over 13 amino acids. V was trimmed by 4 bases and J by 1 base, leaving 7 bases between them. Germline V gene sequence: CDR1 SGHRS, CDR2 YFSETQ. The CDR3 reads CASSGAGTDTQYF. CDR3 nucleotides: TGCGCCAGCAGCGGTGCAGGCACAGATACGCAGTATTTT.

The count of this clone is one. The chain has TRBV2 and TRBJ2-5; possibly TRBD2 for D (6 bases). Germline V gene lookup returns CDR1 SNHLY and CDR2 FYNNEI. The V end was cut by 9 bases, the J end by 4 bases, with 9 bases between. The CDR3 loop spans 11 amino acids. The CDR3: CASNGGETQYF. In nucleotides, the CDR3 is TGTGCCAGTAACGGGGGAGAGACCCAGTACTTC. The full variable domain, with the rest looked up from reference TRBV2 and TRBJ2-5, is EPEVTQTPSHQVTQMGQEVILRCVPISNHLYFYWYRQILGQKVEFLVSFYNNEISEKSEIFDDQFSVERPDGSNFTLKIRSTKLEDSAMYFCASNGGETQYFGPGTRLLVL.

The chain carries TRBV10-3 and TRBJ1-4; tentatively, D is TRBD1 (5 bases). The CDR3 contains 14 residues. Germline V gene data show CDR1 as ENHRY and CDR2 as SYGVKD. V was clipped by 3 bases and J by 8 bases, with 13 bases between them. The CDR3 coding sequence is TGTGCCATCAGTGATCTCGGGGGAGGGGAAAAACTGTTTTTT. Translating it yields CAISDLGGGEKLFF.